This T cell receptor beta chain was captured in a study of blood T cell repertoires in COVID-19. Overall study: Samples of COVID-19 (acute and convalescent) were obtained from the United States, Italy and Spain. PBMCs, B-cell-depleted T cells, or T cells were the source of the cDNA or gDNA that made up the material.

The CDR3 covers 16 residues. Trimming pared 0 bases from V and 7 bases from J, leaving 16 bases between. Looked up from germline, CDR1 is MNHEY and CDR2 is SVGAGI. This clone was picked up a small number of times. Study processing details: Using reference gene primer amplification, nucleated cell counts were estimated. TCRdb's table, derived via immunoSEQ multiplex PCR, lists solely in-frame clones and lacks some. That table gives V, J and clone size, and the DNA gave D and trimming. The sample holds 140,000 to 150,000 clones, approximately 80% seen once. The chain is built from TRBV6-5 and TRBJ1-5; D unresolved. The specimen was peripheral blood. The source of this sequence is a woman in her forties with active or convalescent COVID-19. CDR3 in DNA: TGTGCCAGCAGTTACTCGCCGGGAAGGTTGGGACAGCCCCAGCATTTT. This gives the protein CASSYSPGRLGQPQHF.